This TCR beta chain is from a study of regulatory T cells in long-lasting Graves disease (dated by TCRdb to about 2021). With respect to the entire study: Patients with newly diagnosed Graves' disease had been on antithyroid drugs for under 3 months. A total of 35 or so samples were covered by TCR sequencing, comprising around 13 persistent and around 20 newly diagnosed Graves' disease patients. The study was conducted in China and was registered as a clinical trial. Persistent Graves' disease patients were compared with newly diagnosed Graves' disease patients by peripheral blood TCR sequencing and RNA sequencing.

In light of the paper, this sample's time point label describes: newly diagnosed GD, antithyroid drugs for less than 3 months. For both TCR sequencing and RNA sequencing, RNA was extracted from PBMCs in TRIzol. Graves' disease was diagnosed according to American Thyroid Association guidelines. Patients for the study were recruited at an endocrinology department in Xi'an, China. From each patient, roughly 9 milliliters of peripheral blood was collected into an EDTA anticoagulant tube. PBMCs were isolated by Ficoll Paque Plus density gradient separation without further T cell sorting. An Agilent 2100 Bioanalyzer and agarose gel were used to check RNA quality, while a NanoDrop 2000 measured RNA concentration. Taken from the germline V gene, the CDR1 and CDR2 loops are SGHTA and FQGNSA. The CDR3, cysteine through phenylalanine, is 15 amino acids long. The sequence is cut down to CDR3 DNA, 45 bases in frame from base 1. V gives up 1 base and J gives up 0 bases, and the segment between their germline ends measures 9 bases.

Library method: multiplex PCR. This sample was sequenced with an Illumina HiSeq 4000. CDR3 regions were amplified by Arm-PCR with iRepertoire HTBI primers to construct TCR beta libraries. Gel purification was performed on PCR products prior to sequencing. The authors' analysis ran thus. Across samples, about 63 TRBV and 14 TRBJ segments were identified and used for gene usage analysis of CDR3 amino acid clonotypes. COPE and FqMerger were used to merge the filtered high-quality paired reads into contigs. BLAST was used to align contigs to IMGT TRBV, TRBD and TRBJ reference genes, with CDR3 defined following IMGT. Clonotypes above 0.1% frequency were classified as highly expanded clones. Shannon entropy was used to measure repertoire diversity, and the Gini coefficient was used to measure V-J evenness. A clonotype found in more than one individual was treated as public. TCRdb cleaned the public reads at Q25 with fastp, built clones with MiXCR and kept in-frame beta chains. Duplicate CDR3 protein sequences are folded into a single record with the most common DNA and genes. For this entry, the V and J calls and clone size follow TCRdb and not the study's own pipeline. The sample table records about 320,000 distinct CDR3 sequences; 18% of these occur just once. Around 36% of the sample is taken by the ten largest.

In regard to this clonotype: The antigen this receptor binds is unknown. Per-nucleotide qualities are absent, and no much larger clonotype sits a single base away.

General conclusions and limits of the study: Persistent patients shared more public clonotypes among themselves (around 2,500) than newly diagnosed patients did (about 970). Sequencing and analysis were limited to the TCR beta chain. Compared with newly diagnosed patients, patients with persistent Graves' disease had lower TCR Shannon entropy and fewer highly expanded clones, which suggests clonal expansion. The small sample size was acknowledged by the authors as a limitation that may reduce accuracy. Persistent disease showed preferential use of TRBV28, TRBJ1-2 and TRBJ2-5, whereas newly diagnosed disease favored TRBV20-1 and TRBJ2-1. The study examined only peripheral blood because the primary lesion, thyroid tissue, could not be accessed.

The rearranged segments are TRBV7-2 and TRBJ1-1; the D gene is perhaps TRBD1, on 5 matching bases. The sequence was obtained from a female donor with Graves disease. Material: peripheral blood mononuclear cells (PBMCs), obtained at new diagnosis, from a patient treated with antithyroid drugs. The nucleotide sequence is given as TGTGCCAGCAGCTTAGTTGGCAGGGTGAACACTGAAGCTTTCTTT. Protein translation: CASSLVGRVNTEAFF. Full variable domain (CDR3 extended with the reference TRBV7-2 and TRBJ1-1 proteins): GAGVSQSPSNKVTEKGKDVELRCDPISGHTALYWYRQSLGQGLEFLIYFQGNSAPDKSGLPSDRFSAERTGGSVSTLTIQRTQQEDSAVYLCASSLVGRVNTEAFFGQGTRLTVV.